The following is a T cell receptor beta chain sequence with its context. As handled by the study authors: Amplification from reference gene primers served as the basis for estimated nucleated cell counts. Sequencing used immunoSEQ multiplex PCR; TCRdb keeps in-frame clones, though not all of them. The DNA gave D and trimming, while V, J and clone size come from that table. The data show roughly 180,000 clones, with roughly 85% seen just once and roughly 8% held by the top ten. The data stem from a study of blood T cell repertoires in COVID-19. Study-wide context: T cells, B-cell-depleted T cells, or PBMCs provided the cDNA or gDNA that served as material.

The V gene's germline CDR1 is SGHAT and CDR2 FQNNGV. V was pared by 1 base and J by 6 bases, with 0 bases of the junction left unmatched. The CDR3 consists of 13 residues. The sequence was obtained from a man in his sixties with acute or convalescent COVID-19. The chain couples TRBV11-2 to TRBJ1-1, with 9 bases fitting TRBD1. Sequencing was done on a sample of peripheral blood. CDR3 residues: CASSLGTGAEAFF. CDR3 sequence (DNA): TGTGCCAGCAGCTTAGGGACAGGGGCTGAAGCTTTCTTT.